This paragraph covers one T cell receptor (beta chain) sequence. The target of this receptor is not known. No much larger clone exists at a distance of one base, and base qualities are not known. This specimen's time point label, per the study, means: week 5, during vaccination. Each vaccine dose, consisting of 300 ug of a 20-mer mutant IDH1 peptide in Montanide, was administered subcutaneously with topical imiquimod. All donors had newly diagnosed IDH1-mutant astrocytomas of WHO grade 3 or 4 that showed loss of nuclear ATRX. The samples were drawn from NOA16, a multicentre, single-arm, open-label phase I trial in Germany that tested a mutant IDH1 peptide vaccine in humans for the first time. Genomic DNA for TCRB sequencing was extracted from EDTA blood using the DNeasy Blood and Tissue Kit. Library generation was performed with the immunoSEQ multiplex PCR assay. Rearranged TCR beta chain sequences were amplified using the hsTCRB Kit according to the manufacturer's protocol. TCRB libraries were sequenced on an Illumina MiSeq. For the original study's pipeline: The kit vendor's proprietary platform handled demultiplexing, trimming and gene mapping. TCRdb re-hosts the immuneACCESS table, in-frame sequences only. Its copies lack some clones; in the studies checked, an unresolved V gene accounts for under half of them, and the cause for the rest is not known. V and J calls and clone size are copied from that table; D and trimming were computed from the DNA. This sample lists tens of thousands of clones; 82% were detected once. 3.1% of the sample is held by the ten biggest clonotypes.

These data come from a study of a mutant IDH1 vaccine in newly diagnosed glioma (dated by TCRdb to the early 2020s). A note on the overall study: Eight vaccinations were administered to patients in weeks 1, 3, 5, 7, 11, 15, 19 and 23, corresponding to visits V03 through V10. Peripheral blood was drawn at six visits: V03 (baseline), V05, V07, V10, V12 and V13. The approximately 30 treated patients were roughly 62% male and around 40% female, with a mean age of around 40 years. Prior to enrollment, standard therapy consisting of radiotherapy alone, temozolomide alone, or radiochemotherapy with temozolomide had been administered to patients, with the combination being received by most patients. Longitudinal TCRB deep sequencing was performed for some 25 treated patients wherever samples were available for exploratory analyses. Vaccination began 4-6 weeks after radiotherapy alone, or alongside temozolomide cycles in the chemotherapy-containing groups. What the research found in general, with its limitations: Pseudoprogression seemed to be unrelated to changes in the top peripheral T cell clonotypes found by TCRB sequencing. It was noted by the authors that analyses of patient blood samples could not be reproduced owing to sample limitations. Vaccine-induced immune responses across multiple MHC alleles were detected in 80% to 95% of patients. Availability determined which PBMC samples were chosen for TCRB deep sequencing.

The specimen comprised PBMCs, sampled from a glioma patient whose treatment included an IDH1 peptide vaccine. This clonotype originated in a woman between 18 and 29 years old with glioma. Some clones in this sample may be carry-over from other donors' samples.

Read as DNA, the sequence is TGTGCCAGCAGCCCGCGGACAGCCCATCAGCCCCAGCATTTT. It translates to CASSPRTAHQPQHF. This chain is built from TRBV5-6 and TRBJ1-5, and possibly TRBD1, on 6 matching bases. Trimming removed 4 bases from V and 5 bases from J, leaving 13 bases between the germline ends. The CDR3 holds 14 amino acids from the cysteine to the phenylalanine. CDR3 DNA only is kept here, 42 bases in frame from base 1. From a lookup of the germline V gene, CDR1 and CDR2 are SGHDT and YYEEEE.